Listed here are 9 T cell receptor beta chains from one sample, sequenced in a study of shared clonotypes between healthy human individuals. Sequenced by immunoSEQ multiplex PCR; TCRdb stores in-frame clones only, minus some. The table lists millions of clones, more than 85% of them singletons. As defined, naive CD8 cells were CD45RO-negative and positively selected for CCR7, with terminally differentiated effector memory CD45RA+ cells excluded. The sample comprised naive CD8+ T cells from PBMCs. These TCRs come from a man younger than 35 in good health. Some clones in this sample may be carry-over from other donors' samples.

The chain has TRBV4-2 and TRBJ2-7; TRBD2 matches at 14 bases. This CDR3 comprises 16 residues. The germline V gene encodes CDR1 LGHNA and CDR2 YNFKEQ. J lost 1 base, V lost 1 base, and 0 bases had no gene match. This CDR3 reads CASSQGLAGGSYEQYF. In nucleotides, the CDR3 is TGTGCCAGCAGCCAAGGACTAGCGGGAGGGTCCTACGAGCAGTACTTC.

The sample holds one count of this clone. The chain employs TRBV9 and TRBJ2-1; D is unclear. V lost 0 bases to trimming and J lost 7 bases, with 11 bases between them. This CDR3 is 14 amino acids long. The germline gives CDR1 SGDLS, CDR2 YYNGEE. CDR3 amino acids: CASSVEEEGNEQFF. CDR3 coding DNA: TGTGCCAGCAGCGTAGAAGAGGAAGGAAATGAGCAGTTCTTC. Full variable domain (remainder filled in from reference TRBV9 and TRBJ2-1): DSGVTQTPKHLITATGQRVTLRCSPRSGDLSVYWYQQSLDQGLQFLIQYYNGEERAKGNILERFSAQQFPDLHSELNLSSLELGDSALYFCASSVEEEGNEQFFGPGTRLTVL.

This chain uses TRBV4-1 with TRBJ2-1; D might be TRBD1 or TRBD2, each matching 5 bases. The germline V gene encodes CDR1 MGHRA and CDR2 YSYEKL. The CDR3 is 17 amino acids. Deletions cut 3 bases from V and 9 bases from J, with 24 bases between. CDR3 in amino acids: CASSHQAGRAISSEQFF. The CDR3 DNA sequence: TGCGCCAGCAGCCATCAGGCGGGCAGGGCCATTTCCTCTGAGCAGTTCTTC.

The V and J genes are TRBV7-3 and TRBJ1-5; a possible D gene is TRBD1 (6 bases). With 1 base removed from V and 8 bases from J, the gap between germline ends came to 12 bases. CDR3 size: 14 residues. Germline assignment: CDR1 SGHTA and CDR2 FQGTGA. The CDR3 bases are TGTGCCAGCAGCTTAAATGGGGGGCGAGAGCCCCAGCATTTT. This sequence encodes CASSLNGGREPQHF.

J is TRBJ2-7 and V is TRBV11-2; D possibly corresponds to TRBD2 (6 bases). CDR3 length: 16 residues. Germline V gene lookup returns CDR1 SGHAT and CDR2 FQNNGV. Trimming took 10 bases from V and 5 from J, leaving 27 bases between them. In DNA form, the CDR3 reads TGTGCCACCCAGATACGGGAGTCTTATGGATTCCACGAGCAGTACTTC. It is translated as CATQIRESYGFHEQYF.

The chain links TRBV30 to TRBJ1-1; TRBD1 matches 10 bases. This CDR3 has 16 residues. V shed 4 bases and J 3 bases; nucleotides not matched to a gene: 11. The germline V gene encodes CDR1 GTSNPN and CDR2 SVGIG (reference sequence). CDR3 nucleotide sequence: TGTGCCTGGATCCCCCCGCGGACAGGGGGTTACACTGAAGCTTTCTTT. Residues: CAWIPPRTGGYTEAFF.

A few counts support this clone. The J gene is TRBJ1-1, the V gene TRBV28, with unresolved D. The CDR3 is 14 amino acids. Germline CDR1 is MDHEN and CDR2 is SYDVKM. V was shortened by 0 bases and J by 2 bases, with 7 bases between the two germline ends. The DNA for the CDR3 is TGTGCCAGCAGTTTATGGCCAGGTAACACTGAAGCTTTCTTT. Translated: CASSLWPGNTEAFF.

CDR3 protein: CASSDVGGRTDTQYF. The CDR3 region has the DNA TGTGCCAGCAGTGATGTCGGGGGCCGCACAGATACGCAGTATTTT. The rearrangement uses TRBV6-1 and TRBJ2-3; the D gene could be TRBD1 or TRBD2 (6 bases each). CDR1 MNHNS and CDR2 SASEGT come from the germline V gene. Deletions cut 3 bases from V and 1 base from J, with 11 bases between. The CDR3 spans 15 residues.

CDR3 in DNA: TGTGCCACCAGCAGAGGGCATAGGGAGCCCCAGCATTTT. This codes for CATSRGHREPQHF. This chain uses TRBV15 with TRBJ1-5; D gene ambiguous. Germline V gene data show CDR1 as LNHNV and CDR2 as YYDKDF (reference sequence). This CDR3 region has 13 residues. V gave up 1 base and J gave up 8 bases, with 9 bases separating them.